This T cell receptor (beta chain) was sequenced in a study of vaccination effects on CD4 cells after COVID-19. Study information: After the second dose, samples were taken at median day 72.

Study-level points and caveats: Both infection-induced and vaccine-induced clones contracted markedly at late post-vaccination timepoints.

Measured with immunoSEQ multiplex PCR; TCRdb has only the in-frame clones, and not every one. The sample yields around 60,000 clones, 55% to 85% seen once. Antigen-specific CD4+ T cell clonotypes were called by their expansion after viral peptide-pool culture in ViraFEST. The culture ran for approximately 10 days, and then CD4+ T cells were isolated. Subjects were given two BNT162b2 or mRNA-1273 vaccine doses. With approximately 9.6 ug/ml peptides and roughly 9.4 IU/ml IL-2, over 1.5 million PBMC per well were cultured. In regard to this clone: Its target is unknown.

This receptor was taken from a human donor who received a COVID-19 vaccine. Sequences were derived from CD4+ T cells from PBMCs cultured with HCoV-229E spike peptides, sampled after COVID-19 vaccination.

The CDR3 protein is CASSFGGGPSYEQYV. The CDR3 region has the DNA TGTGCCAGCAGCTTCGGGGGGGGGCCATCCTACGAGCAGTACGTC. The chain employs TRBV27 and TRBJ2-7; TRBD2 agrees at 8 bases. With 6 bases clipped from V and 1 base from J, the junction kept 8 bases outside the gene matches. This CDR3 spans 15 amino acids. Germline CDR1 MNHEY, CDR2 SMNVEV (reference sequence).